This is a list of T cell receptor beta chains from one sample in a study of human T cells and chemical hapten exposure. TCRdb fed the reads into MiXCR, producing one record per CDR3 protein. The sample yields 95,000 to 150,000 distinct CDR3 sequences, less than 10% seen once. The sequencing input was whole blood. The receptors shown here come from a human donor in good health. Some clones in this sample may be carry-over from other donors' samples. Both conserved end residues are part of each CDR3. The order of the fields is J gene, clone size, D gene, V gene, CDR3 DNA, CDR3 protein. D genes are given only for firm matches. Expanded clones are given a class, and other clones once, few, many or no size at all.

TRBJ1-2 few - TRBV29-1 TGCAGCGTTGAATCGACACCTCCTGGCTATGGCTACACCTTC CSVESTPPGYGYTF
TRBJ2-7 few - TRBV2 TGTGCCAGCAGTGTCGGCAGGAGCTCCTACGAGCAGTACTTC CASSVGRSSYEQYF
TRBJ2-7 many - TRBV12-5 TGTGCTAGTGGACAACTTGAGGGAGTCGTGGACGAGCAGTACTTC CASGQLEGVVDEQYF
TRBJ2-1 few - TRBV4-3 TGCGCCAGCAGCCAACCAGGGGAAGGCAAAGGGAACAATGAGCAGTTCTTC CASSQPGEGKGNNEQFF
TRBJ2-7 - - TRBV3-1 TGTGCCAGCAGCCACATCGACAGGTACGAGCAGTACTTC CASSHIDRYEQYF
TRBJ2-7 many - TRBV5-4 TGTGCCAGCAGCGGGCCCTACGAGCAGTACTTC CASSGPYEQYF
TRBJ1-2 few - TRBV20-1 TGCAGTGCTAGGGACAGTATTAACTATGGCTACACCTTC CSARDSINYGYTF
TRBJ2-3 many TRBD2 TRBV4-2 TGTGCCAGCAGCCAAATAGCGGGGGGCCGCACAGATACGCAGTATTTT CASSQIAGGRTDTQYF
TRBJ1-2 few - TRBV6-1 TGTGCCGCGGGGGAGGGGAGCGGCTACACCTTC CAAGEGSGYTF
TRBJ1-1 few TRBD1 TRBV5-4 TGTGCCAGCAGCTTGGCCCTGACAGGGGCAAACACTGAAGCTTTCTTT CASSLALTGANTEAFF
TRBJ2-1 many TRBD2 TRBV10-3 TGTGCCATCTCTCCCCAACTAGCGGGCAATGAGCAGTTCTTC CAISPQLAGNEQFF
TRBJ1-1 many TRBD1 TRBV7-2 TGTGCCAGCAGCTCGTTGGACAGGGGAGAGGAGAACACTGAAGCTTTCTTT CASSSLDRGEENTEAFF
TRBJ1-3 many - TRBV6-5 TGTGCCAGCAGTTACTCAAGCTTCTCTGGAAACACCATATATTTT CASSYSSFSGNTIYF
TRBJ2-3 - TRBD2 TRBV7-9 TGTGCCAGCAGCTTCGACAGGACTAGCGGGGGGGCCGAGGGCACAGATACGCAGTATTTT CASSFDRTSGGAEGTDTQYF
TRBJ2-1 - TRBD2 TRBV9 TGTGCCAGCAGCGTAAGCCCTAGCGGGAGCTCCTACAATGAGCAGTTCTTC CASSVSPSGSSYNEQFF
TRBJ1-1 many TRBD1 TRBV20-1 TGCAGTGTCCAAGCAGGGGGCCGTACTGAAGCTTTCTTT CSVQAGGRTEAFF
TRBJ2-3 - - TRBV29-1 TGCAGCGTCTTGGGGGGCAGGGCCCGCACAGATACGCAGTATTTT CSVLGGRARTDTQYF